One sample yielded the 20 T cell receptor beta chains listed below, sequenced in a study of tumor and adjacent non-tumor tissue in lung cancer. Three rounds of nested PCR, following a modified ARM-PCR protocol, produced the TCRbeta library. TCRdb independently ran MiXCR on the multiplex PCR reads; one entry per CDR3 protein. The sample holds 200,000 to 250,000 distinct CDR3 sequences, around 70% seen once. No cell sorting was done before RNA was extracted from the tissue. Sequencing input: lung tumor tissue. Receptors were obtained from a man between 60 and 75 years old with non-small cell lung cancer.

To note about this clonotype: A much more abundant neighbour one base away suggests this may be a read error. This chain links TRBV11-2 with TRBJ2-4; 7 positions match TRBD2. This CDR3 spans 15 amino acids. CDR1 is SGHAT and CDR2 is FQNNGV in the germline V gene. The DNA of the CDR3 is TGTGCCATCAGCTCCATAGCGGGAGCCAAAAACATTCAGTACTTC. Translated, it gives CAISSIAGAKNIQYF.

Comments on this clonotype: Sequence at one end of the junction differs from germline and may be a read error. The gene calls are TRBV5-4 and TRBJ1-2; D uncertain. From germline, CDR1 is SGHNT and CDR2 YYREEE (reference sequence). The CDR3 covers 15 residues. The CDR3 DNA reads TGTGCCAGCAGCTTGGATTGGGGAATCAGGAAGGGCTACACATTC. Amino acid sequence: CASSLDWGIRKGYTF.

This clonotype is a singleton in its sample. This likely comes from a read error, as the CDR3 has no conserved phenylalanine or tryptophan at its end. The V gene is TRBV11-2, the J gene TRBJ2-7, with 10 bases lining up with TRBD2. The length of the CDR3 is 17 residues. Germline CDR1 is SGHAT and CDR2 is FQNNGV. The junction had 13 bases not matched to a gene; V was cut back by 4 bases and J by 4 bases. DNA of the CDR3: TGTGCCAGCAGCTCCGTGGGACTAGCGTGGTGGGGTTACGAGCAGTACTCC. Its protein is CASSSVGLAWWGYEQYS.

Details on this clonotype: One end of the junction does not line up with germline, which may come from a read error. This rearrangement joins TRBV29-1 to TRBJ2-7, with 8 bases aligning to TRBD2. In germline, CDR1 is SQVTM, CDR2 ANQGSEA. The CDR3 length is 15 residues. CDR3 nucleotides: TGCAGCGTTGTTATCCGGACGGGAGGGCCTGGTGAGCAATACTTC. It codes for CSVVIRTGGPGEQYF.

Remarks on this clonotype: The conserved phenylalanine or tryptophan is not found at the CDR3 terminus, so this likely reflects a read error. V is TRBV4-2 and J is TRBJ1-1, with D perhaps TRBD1 (6 bases). V lost 3 bases, J lost 5 bases, and 16 bases lay in between. Per germline, CDR1 LGHNA and CDR2 YNFKEQ. The CDR3 is 15 residues long. The CDR3 nucleotides are TGTGCCAGCAGCCAGGCACAGGGCGTGGGAACTGAAGCTTTCTAT. Translating gives CASSQAQGVGTEAFY.

This clonotype was observed a handful of times. The chain carries TRBV12-3 or TRBV12-4 and TRBJ2-7; D call uncertain. CDR3 size: 12 residues. CDR3 nucleotide sequence: TGTGGCCCAGGATTTCCACATTACGAGCAGTACTTC. This encodes CGPGFPHYEQYF.

The chain carries TRBV19 and TRBJ1-5; no reliable D call. V dropped 7 bases and J dropped 3 bases, with 13 bases sitting between them. CDR1 is LNHDA and CDR2 is SQIVND in the germline V gene (reference sequence). The CDR3 is made up of 14 amino acids. The CDR3 is CASIGRSYNQPQHF. The CDR3 DNA reads TGTGCCAGTATTGGCAGGAGTTACAATCAGCCCCAGCATTTT.

A word on this clonotype: Germline and junction disagree at one end, which may indicate a read error. In DNA, the CDR3 is TGTGTCAGCAGCCCAAGGGGACAGGGGGTTTCGAACACTGAATCTTTCTTT. This translates into CVSSPRGQGVSNTESFF. The chain couples TRBV12-3 or TRBV12-4 to TRBJ1-1, with 11 positions matching TRBD1. This CDR3 is built from 17 residues.

A remark on this clonotype: A much larger clone lies one base from this, so it may be a read error. The CDR3 protein is CSARVSLAKGEQFF. The CDR3 nucleotides read TGCAGTGCTAGAGTAAGTCTAGCGAAGGGTGAGCAGTTCTTC. The genes are TRBV20-1 and TRBJ2-1, with D perhaps TRBD2 (6 bases). The CDR3 loop spans 14 amino acids. Germline assignment: CDR1 DFQATT and CDR2 SNEGSKA (reference sequence). Trimming pared 1 base from V and 9 bases from J, leaving 16 bases between.

The genes are TRBV11-1 and TRBJ2-5; 9 bases map to TRBD1. Germline loops: CDR1 SGHAT, CDR2 FQDESV (reference sequence). The V and J ends lost 11 bases and 3 bases, in that order; junction bases with no gene match: 13. The CDR3 spans 15 residues. The DNA of the CDR3 is TGTGCCTACAGCCCCTTCGACAGGGGGAAAGAGACCCAGTACTTC. It translates to CAYSPFDRGKETQYF.

This clonotype was seen many times. The chain uses TRBV11-2 and TRBJ1-3; D is possibly TRBD1 (5 bases). V was trimmed by 2 bases and J by 9 bases, leaving 20 bases between them. The length of the CDR3 is 16 residues. The germline gives CDR1 SGHAT, CDR2 FQNNGV. The CDR3 sequence: CASSLPHAGTESTIYF. CDR3 DNA sequence: TGTGCCAGCAGCTTACCCCATGCAGGGACGGAGAGCACCATATATTTT.

V is TRBV20-1 and J is TRBJ2-1; D is unclear. Trimming removed 5 bases from V and 7 bases from J, with 9 bases in between. From germline, CDR1 is DFQATT and CDR2 SNEGSKA (reference sequence). This CDR3 region has 11 residues. The CDR3 here is CSAGHYNEQFF. The CDR3 region has the DNA TGCAGTGCTGGCCACTATAATGAGCAGTTCTTC.

This chain uses TRBV11-2 with TRBJ2-1; 7 bases align to TRBD1. V was pared by 7 bases and J by 6 bases, with 12 bases of the junction left unmatched. Germline-derived CDR1 and CDR2 are SGHAT and FQNNGV. CDR3 length equals 15 residues. CDR3 DNA: TGTGCCAGCAACACGATAGGGGGCGTCACCAATGAGCAGTTCTTC. Its translation: CASNTIGGVTNEQFF.

The table lists this clonotype with a count of one. One junction end does not reproduce the germline sequence, and a read error may be involved. The rearrangement joins TRBV5-5 to TRBJ2-7; 9 bases are shared with TRBD1. The CDR3 length is 16 residues. Germline V gene sequence: CDR1 SGHKS, CDR2 YYEKEE (reference sequence). CDR3 sequence: CTSSLNPGTGNYEQYF. As DNA, the CDR3 is TGTACCAGCAGCTTGAACCCCGGGACAGGGAACTACGAGCAGTACTTC. The entire variable domain, with the rest obtained from reference TRBV5-5 and TRBJ2-7, is as follows: DAGVTQSPTHLIKTRGQQVTLRCSPISGHKSVSWYQQVLGQGPQFIFQYYEKEERGRGNFPDRFSARQFPNYSSELNVNALLLGDSALYLCTSSLNPGTGNYEQYFGPGTRLTVT.

To note about this clonotype: With a much larger clone just one base away, this may be a read error. This chain links TRBV29-1 with TRBJ1-1, with D tentatively TRBD1 (6 bases). The CDR3 spans 12 residues. Germline loops: CDR1 SQVTM, CDR2 ANQGSEA. DNA for the CDR3: TGCAGAGTTGATGGGGGCGACACTGAAGCTTTCTTT. This encodes CRVDGGDTEAFF.

About this clonotype: Relative to the germline gene, one junction end is altered; a read error may explain this. The V call is TRBV7-9, the J call TRBJ2-3; D possibly uses TRBD1 or TRBD2 (5 bases each). Germline V gives CDR1 SEHNR, CDR2 FQNEAQ (reference sequence). The CDR3 is 12 residues long. Here the CDR3 reads CANSRGPNAQYF. In DNA form, the CDR3 reads TGTGCCAACAGCCGGGGCCCCAATGCGCAGTATTTT. Full variable domain (rest looked up from reference TRBV7-9 and TRBJ2-3): DTGVSQNPRHKITKRGQNVTFRCDPISEHNRLYWYRQTLGQGPEFLTYFQNEAQLEKSRLLSDRFSAERPKGSFSTLEIQRTEQGDSAMYLCANSRGPNAQYFGPGTRLTVL.

The chain is built from TRBV18 and TRBJ2-5, with D possibly TRBD2 on 5 matching bases. Germline V gene lookup returns CDR1 KGHSH and CDR2 LQKENI. The CDR3 is 14 residues long. The V end lost 2 bases, the J end lost 5 bases, and 12 bases lay between the germline ends. The CDR3 coding sequence is TGTGCCAGCTCACCAGGGGAGCTCCAGGAGACCCAGTACTTC. The encoded protein is CASSPGELQETQYF.

The gene calls are TRBV7-3 and TRBJ2-5; perhaps TRBD2 as D (6 bases). This CDR3 comprises 16 residues. The germline V and J ends were trimmed by 4 bases and 2 bases, with 17 bases remaining between them. In germline, CDR1 is SGHTA, CDR2 FQGTGA. DNA for the CDR3: TGTGCCAGCAGCTCGAACCCCGCGCGGGGACAAGAGACCCAGTACTTC. The encoded protein is CASSSNPARGQETQYF.

This clonotype was seen only a few times. A read error may account for a junction end that differs from germline. The rearrangement joins TRBV11-2 to TRBJ1-2; D is unresolved. The CDR3 is made up of 15 amino acids. Per the germline V gene, CDR1 is SGHAT and CDR2 is FQNNGV. The CDR3, as DNA: TGTGCCAACTGCTTAAGTCGGGGAGAATTCTATGGCTACACGTTC. It codes for CANCLSRGEFYGYTF.

The table lists this clonotype with a count of one. This sequence joins TRBV6-5 and TRBJ2-5; D may be TRBD1 or TRBD2 (6 bases each). The germline V and J ends were trimmed by 6 bases and 5 bases, with 19 bases remaining between them. CDR1 is MNHEY, CDR2 SVGAGI, per germline. This CDR3 spans 15 amino acids. CDR3 sequence: CASSTRGGPWETQYF. The DNA for the CDR3 is TGTGCCAGCAGCACCCGAGGGGGGCCATGGGAGACCCAGTACTTC.